This passage covers 19 T cell receptor beta chains from one sample sequenced in a study of stem cell transplantation in POMP-related autoinflammatory disease. Generated by immunoSEQ multiplex PCR, the TCRdb table keeps only in-frame clones and is missing some. Of some 70,000 clones listed, approximately 90% are singletons. The input for sequencing was CD4+ T cells from PBMCs, taken after stem cell transplantation. The receptors were sampled from a human patient with POMP-related autoinflammation and immune dysregulation (PRAID). The graft donor may have given rise to some T cells.

The chain combines TRBV27 with TRBJ2-3; TRBD1 matches 8 bases. The CDR3 has 14 residues. Germline CDR1 is MNHEY and CDR2 is SMNVEV (reference sequence). V was clipped by 5 bases and J by 4 bases; unmatched bases: 5. This CDR3 reads CASSPRQGPDTQYF. Written as DNA, the CDR3 is TGTGCCAGCAGTCCGCGACAGGGGCCAGATACGCAGTATTTT.

This sequence joins TRBV2 and TRBJ2-2; D not certain. The length of the CDR3 is 15 residues. CDR1 and CDR2 from the germline V gene are SNHLY and FYNNEI. The germline V and J ends were trimmed by 2 bases and 7 bases, with 14 bases remaining between them. CDR3 DNA: TGTGCCAGCAGTGAATTCACACAACGGGTCGGGGAGCTGTTTTTT. Translating it yields CASSEFTQRVGELFF.

The genes are TRBV5-1 and TRBJ1-6; 9 bases are shared with TRBD1. The CDR3 sequence is 18 residues long. In germline, CDR1 is SGHRS, CDR2 YFSETQ. J was trimmed by 4 bases and V by 3 bases; bases with no gene match: 11. The CDR3 DNA sequence: TGCGCCAGCAGCTCCCAGGGGGGGACAGGGTCATATAATTCACCCCTCCACTTT. As protein: CASSSQGGTGSYNSPLHF. The full variable domain, completed using reference TRBV5-1 and TRBJ1-6, is KAGVTQTPRYLIKTRGQQVTLSCSPISGHRSVSWYQQTPGQGLQFLFEYFSETQRNKGNFPGRFSGRQFSNSRSEMNVSTLELGDSALYLCASSSQGGTGSYNSPLHFGNGTRLTVT.

The chain employs TRBV7-2 and TRBJ2-5, with TRBD1 matching over 7 bases. The CDR3 extends over 14 amino acids. Losses at the gene ends were 0 bases for V and 3 bases for J; bases not matched to a gene: 1. Per the germline V gene, CDR1 is SGHTA and CDR2 is FQGNSA. The CDR3 DNA sequence: TGTGCCAGCAGCTTAGCCGGGACAGAAGAGACCCAGTACTTC. Translating it yields CASSLAGTEETQYF.

The chain links TRBV5-1 to TRBJ2-1; tentative D call: TRBD1 (6 bases). The CDR3 loop spans 16 amino acids. Deletions cut 2 bases from V and 3 bases from J, with 15 bases between. CDR1 is SGHRS and CDR2 is YFSETQ in the germline V gene. The CDR3 DNA reads TGCGCCAGCAGCTTACTTCCAGGGGATGTCTACAATGAGCAGTTCTTC. Encoded protein: CASSLLPGDVYNEQFF. Combining the CDR3 with reference TRBV5-1 and TRBJ2-1 gives the whole variable domain KAGVTQTPRYLIKTRGQQVTLSCSPISGHRSVSWYQQTPGQGLQFLFEYFSETQRNKGNFPGRFSGRQFSNSRSEMNVSTLELGDSALYLCASSLLPGDVYNEQFFGPGTRLTVL.

The chain uses TRBV18 and TRBJ1-5; no clear D. Trimming took off 0 bases at V and 0 bases at J, with 12 bases between the two ends. This CDR3 comprises 17 residues. Germline loops: CDR1 KGHSH, CDR2 LQKENI. CDR3 in amino acids: CASSPPRSYNSNQPQHF. CDR3 in DNA: TGTGCCAGCTCACCACCACGCAGTTATAATAGCAATCAGCCCCAGCATTTT.

The chain combines TRBV19 with TRBJ1-5, with 8 bases identical to TRBD1. The CDR3 extends over 15 amino acids. V gave up 4 bases and J gave up 7 bases; unmatched junction bases: 9. Germline CDR1 LNHDA, CDR2 SQIVND (reference sequence). The DNA for the CDR3 is TGTGCCAGTAGTAGGGCCGGACAGGGCGGACAGCCCCAGCATTTT. Translated, it gives CASSRAGQGGQPQHF.

The chain links TRBV4-2 to TRBJ2-7, with D perhaps TRBD2 (6 bases). The CDR3 extends over 16 amino acids. V dropped 0 bases and J dropped 5 bases, with 17 bases sitting between them. Per the germline V gene, CDR1 is LGHNA and CDR2 is YNFKEQ. As DNA, the CDR3 is TGTGCCAGCAGCCAAGATACCGCGGGAATAGGGGACGAGCAGTACTTC. Translation gives CASSQDTAGIGDEQYF.

The chain couples TRBV29-1 to TRBJ2-3, with D perhaps TRBD1 or TRBD2 (6 bases each). V was clipped by 4 bases and J by 2 bases, with 16 bases between them. Per the germline V gene, CDR1 is SQVTM and CDR2 is ANQGSEA. This CDR3 is built from 15 residues. DNA for the CDR3: TGCAGCGTTGGTGAGGGGGGATCGCACACAGATACGCAGTATTTT. The encoded protein is CSVGEGGSHTDTQYF.

Only a few counts were recorded for this clone. The chain employs TRBV19 and TRBJ1-6; no definite D call. Per the germline V gene, CDR1 is LNHDA and CDR2 is SQIVND (reference sequence). The CDR3 contains 16 residues. Trimming pared 6 bases from V and 6 bases from J, leaving 18 bases between. The CDR3 DNA follows: TGTGCCAGTAGGAGGAAGGGTGAACAGCCTAATTCACCCCTCCACTTT. The encoded protein is CASRRKGEQPNSPLHF.

This clone was observed once. V and J are TRBV5-1 and TRBJ2-5; 10 nucleotides agree with TRBD2. The germline gives CDR1 SGHRS, CDR2 YFSETQ. CDR3 length: 18 residues. J lost 1 base, V lost 4 bases, and 13 bases had no gene match. The CDR3 coding sequence is TGCGCCAGCAGCCTTCGGCCCTCGCTAGCGGGGGCCCAAGAGACCCAGTACTTC. This sequence encodes CASSLRPSLAGAQETQYF.

J is TRBJ1-1 and V is TRBV12-3 or TRBV12-4; unclear D gene. V dropped 1 base and J dropped 3 bases, with 6 bases sitting between them. The CDR3 contains 13 residues. Here the CDR3 reads CASSLGEDTEAFF. The CDR3 coding sequence is TGTGCCAGCAGTTTAGGGGAGGACACTGAAGCTTTCTTT.

The rearrangement links TRBV27 to TRBJ1-1, with D hard to call. Germline CDR1 is MNHEY and CDR2 is SMNVEV (reference sequence). Trimming removed 7 bases from V and 11 bases from J, with 5 bases in between. This CDR3 has 8 residues. The CDR3 nucleotides are TGTGCCAGCATCTTCGCTTTCTTT. It translates to CASIFAFF.

The chain uses TRBV6-4 and TRBJ1-6; 8 bases line up with TRBD1. Germline loops: CDR1 MRHNA, CDR2 SNTAGT. This CDR3 contains 14 residues. J was trimmed by 7 bases and V by 4 bases; bases with no gene match: 3. The CDR3 DNA sequence: TGTGCCAGCAGTGTGGGACAGGCCAATTCACCCCTCCACTTT. Protein sequence: CASSVGQANSPLHF.

This chain links TRBV5-6 with TRBJ1-5, with TRBD1 as a possible D gene (5 bases). Trimming pared 1 base from V and 0 bases from J, leaving 8 bases between. The CDR3 contains 15 residues. The V gene's germline CDR1 is SGHDT and CDR2 YYEEEE. The CDR3 bases are TGTGCCAGCAGCTTGCAGGGTCATAGCAATCAGCCCCAGCATTTT. Protein product: CASSLQGHSNQPQHF.

This clone came up once. Here the CDR3 reads CASSKPRGRGSYNEQFF. The CDR3 DNA reads as TGCGCCAGCAGTAAACCACGGGGCCGCGGTTCCTACAATGAGCAGTTCTTC. This chain links TRBV10-2 with TRBJ2-1, with D tentatively TRBD1 or TRBD2 (5 bases each). Germline lookup yields CDR1 WSHSY and CDR2 SAAADI. The CDR3 spans 17 residues. The V gene lost 5 bases and the J gene lost 1 base, with 18 bases spanning the gap.

This sequence joins TRBV21-1 and TRBJ2-7; TRBD1 reflects the table's D call only, with no check against the DNA. TRBV21-1 corresponds to a pseudogene. The CDR3 sequence is 13 residues long. CDR3 sequence (DNA): TGTGCCAGCATATCCAGGGGCTCCTACGAGCAGTACGTC. This codes for CASISRGSYEQYV.

The gene calls are TRBV19 and TRBJ1-5, with D tentatively TRBD1 (6 bases). The germline V gene has CDR1 LNHDA and CDR2 SQIVND (reference sequence). Trimming removed 11 bases from V and 4 bases from J, with 12 bases in between. There are 12 residues in the CDR3. Here the CDR3 reads CASRGVNQPQHF. CDR3 bases: TGTGCCTCGAGGGGGGTGAATCAGCCCCAGCATTTT.

The chain carries TRBV7-2 and TRBJ1-5; D remains ambiguous. Between the trimmed V and J ends, which lost 5 bases and 5 bases, there was a span of 10 bases. Germline-derived CDR1 and CDR2 are SGHTA and FQGNSA. The CDR3 sequence is 13 residues long. In DNA form, the CDR3 reads TGTGCCAGCAGCCCACGGCGGGATCAGCCCCAGCATTTT. Translating it yields CASSPRRDQPQHF.